The source of this T cell receptor (beta chain) is a study of monozygotic twins with cystic fibrosis. For the study at large: With roughly 16 PCR cycles, barcoded libraries came from roughly 3 micrograms of fragmented DNA.

On this clone: Its antigen is unidentified.

General study findings and limits: Monozygotic CF twins shared more identical nucleotide clonotypes than unrelated patients. No link emerged between shared CDR3 counts and age, concordance or severity.

Per the germline V gene, CDR1 is MNHNS and CDR2 is SASEGT. There are 16 residues in the CDR3. Trimming shortened V by 4 bases and J by 7 bases, and 17 bases separated the two germline ends. Clones were sequenced by immunoSEQ multiplex PCR, and TCRdb holds only the in-frame ones, with some missing. The sample yields under 20,000 clones, approximately 97% seen once. The source of this sequence is a young woman with cystic fibrosis. The gene calls are TRBV6-1 and TRBJ1-6; no definite D call. Sequenced sample: blood. The CDR3 spells CASSGDSAGRNSPLHF. Here the CDR3 DNA reads TGTGCCAGCAGTGGCGATAGCGCAGGCCGCAATTCACCCCTCCACTTT.